This is a list of T cell receptor beta chains from one sample in a study of CD4 T cells in relation to SARS-CoV-2 and coronaviruses. The method was immunoSEQ multiplex PCR; TCRdb's version includes in-frame clones alone and lacks a portion of them. The sample contains 68,000 or so clones, more than 80% of which appear only once. Sequencing input: naive CD4+ T cells from PBMCs. Every receptor here comes from a human donor in good health. CDR3s include the opening cysteine and the closing phenylalanine or tryptophan. A D gene is named only where the DNA matches it firmly. Size values are once, few and many counts, or a class for expanded clones, and some rows have none.

D gene,V gene,clone size,J gene,CDR3 protein,CDR3 DNA
.,TRBV25-1,.,TRBJ1-6,CASSPLGGQGSSPLHF,TGTGCCAGCAGCCCATTAGGTGGGCAGGGCAGCTCACCCCTCCACTTT
.,TRBV27,.,TRBJ2-7,CASSLGAQVIPYEQYF,TGTGCCAGCAGTTTAGGGGCACAGGTAATACCCTACGAGCAGTACTTC
.,TRBV18,.,TRBJ2-7,CASSSRTESYEQYF,TGTGCCAGCTCCAGCCGGACCGAGTCCTACGAGCAGTACTTC
TRBD2,TRBV3-1/TRBV3-2,.,TRBJ2-1,CASSQGTSGASSYNEQFF,TGTGCCAGCAGCCAGGGGACTAGCGGGGCGAGCTCCTACAATGAGCAGTTCTTC
.,TRBV7-2,.,TRBJ2-7,CASSRTASSSYEQYF,TGTGCCAGCAGCAGGACAGCCTCCAGCTCCTACGAGCAGTACTTC
.,TRBV18,few,TRBJ2-7,CASSPLQRVSYEQYF,TGTGCCAGCTCACCATTACAGCGCGTCTCCTACGAGCAGTACTTC
.,TRBV19,.,TRBJ1-5,CASSGQINQPQHF,TGTGCCAGTAGCGGTCAGATCAATCAGCCCCAGCATTTT
.,TRBV5-1,.,TRBJ2-5,CASSLNVRPQETQYF,TGCGCCAGCAGCTTGAATGTGCGGCCTCAAGAGACCCAGTACTTC
TRBD1,TRBV25-1,.,TRBJ1-4,CASSETGQGNEKLFF,TGTGCCAGCAGTGAAACGGGACAGGGGAATGAAAAACTGTTTTTT
.,TRBV11-2,.,TRBJ2-2,CASSLEGAAGELFF,TGTGCCAGCAGCTTAGAAGGGGCCGCCGGGGAGCTGTTTTTT
.,TRBV5-1,.,TRBJ1-6,CASSFWGRNSPLHF,TGCGCCAGCAGCTTCTGGGGGCGGAATTCACCCCTCCACTTT
.,TRBV12-3/TRBV12-4,.,TRBJ1-1,CASSFGGEAFF,TGTGCCAGCAGTTTCGGGGGAGAAGCTTTCTTT
.,TRBV9,.,TRBJ1-2,CASSVGVASNYGYTF,TGTGCCAGCAGCGTAGGGGTGGCCTCTAACTATGGCTACACCTTC
.,TRBV7-2,.,TRBJ2-7,CASSLVYEQYF,TGTGCCAGCAGCTTAGTCTACGAGCAGTACTTC
TRBD1,TRBV28,once,TRBJ1-5,CASSEGQGDGQPQHF,TGTGCCAGCAGCGAGGGACAGGGTGACGGTCAGCCCCAGCATTTT
.,TRBV5-6,.,TRBJ2-1,CASSLGFRASSYNEQFF,TGTGCCAGCAGCTTGGGGTTTCGAGCAAGCTCCTACAATGAGCAGTTCTTC
.,TRBV7-7,.,TRBJ2-5,CASSSGTPQETQYF,TGTGCCAGCAGCTCCGGGACACCCCAAGAGACCCAGTACTTC
TRBD1,TRBV2,.,TRBJ1-5,CASSGTGGRGPQHF,TGTGCCAGCAGTGGGACAGGGGGTCGTGGGCCCCAGCATTTT
.,TRBV7-6,.,TRBJ2-7,CASSLEISDRRSYEQYF,TGTGCCAGCAGCTTAGAAATTTCGGACCGCCGGTCCTACGAGCAGTACTTC
.,TRBV12-3/TRBV12-4,once,TRBJ2-7,CASSPDRIYEQYF,TGTGCCAGCAGCCCCGACAGGATCTACGAGCAGTACTTC
.,TRBV7-2,.,TRBJ2-1,CASSLSPGNEQFF,TGTGCCAGCAGCTTGTCCCCCGGGAATGAGCAGTTCTTC
.,TRBV27,.,TRBJ1-2,CASSLSRPGSYTF,TGTGCCAGCAGTTTATCCCGGCCTGGTAGCTACACCTTC
.,TRBV7-3,.,TRBJ1-5,CASSLNSNQPQHF,TGTGCCAGCAGCTTAAATAGCAATCAGCCCCAGCATTTT
.,TRBV7-7,.,TRBJ2-5,CASSLSDAGSQYF,TGTGCCAGCAGCTTATCGGATGCAGGGTCCCAGTACTTC
.,TRBV9,.,TRBJ2-2,CASSVGQAPAGELFF,TGTGCCAGCAGCGTAGGCCAGGCTCCCGCCGGGGAGCTGTTTTTT
.,TRBV2,few,TRBJ1-5,CASSELRAGNQPQHF,TGTGCCAGCAGTGAATTACGGGCGGGCAATCAGCCCCAGCATTTT
.,TRBV5-1,few,TRBJ1-3,CASSSTGTATNTIYF,TGCGCCAGCAGCTCGACCGGGACTGCTACAAACACCATATATTTT
TRBD1,TRBV28,.,TRBJ2-7,CASSGADRGLPYEQYF,TGTGCCAGCAGTGGGGCCGACAGGGGGTTGCCCTACGAGCAGTACTTC
.,TRBV4-1,once,TRBJ2-7,CASSQGTGNYEQYF,TGCGCCAGCAGCCAAGGTACAGGGAACTACGAGCAGTACTTC
.,TRBV6-6,.,TRBJ2-2,CASSYGTGELFF,TGTGCCAGCAGTTACGGGACCGGGGAGCTGTTTTTT
TRBD1,TRBV5-1,.,TRBJ2-6,CASSLGTGAGANVLTF,TGCGCCAGCAGCTTGGGGACAGGGGCTGGGGCCAACGTCCTGACTTTC
.,TRBV3-1/TRBV3-2,.,TRBJ1-4,CASSQLPGEKLFF,TGTGCCAGCAGCCAACTACCGGGTGAAAAACTGTTTTTT
.,TRBV6-5,.,TRBJ1-3,CASNRSGNTIYF,TGTGCCAGCAATCGCTCTGGAAACACCATATATTTT
.,TRBV7-2,.,TRBJ1-2,CASSLSSRIYGYTF,TGTGCCAGCAGCTTATCCTCCAGGATCTATGGCTACACCTTC
.,TRBV19,.,TRBJ1-5,CASSKGRDLLQPQHF,TGTGCCAGTAGTAAGGGGAGGGACCTCCTTCAGCCCCAGCATTTT
TRBD1,TRBV5-6,.,TRBJ2-7,CASSQTGIGVRYEQYF,TGTGCCAGCAGCCAGACAGGGATAGGGGTTCGTTACGAGCAGTACTTC
.,TRBV6-5,.,TRBJ2-7,CASRGPSGGSYEQYF,TGTGCCAGCAGGGGACCATCCGGGGGTTCCTACGAGCAGTACTTC
TRBD1,TRBV7-8,.,TRBJ1-3,CASSLAGGDTIYF,TGTGCCAGCAGCTTGGCAGGGGGAGACACCATATATTTT
TRBD2,TRBV6-1,.,TRBJ2-7,CASSEVLAGGLGEQYF,TGTGCCAGCAGTGAAGTACTAGCGGGAGGGCTGGGGGAGCAGTACTTC
TRBD1,TRBV6-5,few,TRBJ1-6,CASSYTDRGNSPLHF,TGTGCCAGCAGTTACACCGACAGGGGAAATTCACCCCTCCACTTT
.,TRBV7-2,.,TRBJ1-2,CASSPTPSGTIYGYTF,TGTGCCAGCAGCCCAACTCCCTCCGGGACGATATATGGCTACACCTTC
.,TRBV5-1,.,TRBJ2-6,CASSFSGANVLTF,TGCGCCAGCAGCTTTTCCGGGGCCAACGTCCTGACTTTC
TRBD2,TRBV7-2,.,TRBJ2-7,CASSPFRTSGGGEYEQYF,TGTGCCAGCAGCCCATTCCGGACTAGCGGGGGTGGGGAGTACGAGCAGTACTTC
.,TRBV28,few,TRBJ2-7,CASSTATKSYEQYF,TGTGCCAGCAGTACCGCCACAAAGTCCTACGAGCAGTACTTC
TRBD1,TRBV18,.,TRBJ2-4,CASSPTTGQGASSAKNIQYF,TGTGCCAGCTCACCAACAACGGGACAGGGGGCGAGTAGCGCCAAAAACATTCAGTACTTC
.,TRBV7-9,.,TRBJ2-1,CASSLSDVGNNEQFF,TGTGCCAGCAGCTTATCAGACGTGGGCAACAATGAGCAGTTCTTC
.,TRBV28,.,TRBJ2-6,CASRKGISGANVLTF,TGTGCCAGCAGAAAAGGGATCTCTGGGGCCAACGTCCTGACTTTC
.,TRBV10-1,once,TRBJ2-7,CASRTGRNYEQYF,TGCGCCAGCAGGACGGGGAGAAACTACGAGCAGTACTTC
TRBD1,TRBV7-6,.,TRBJ2-3,CASSSPGQGSTDTQYF,TGTGCCAGCAGCTCTCCGGGACAGGGAAGCACAGATACGCAGTATTTT
TRBD2,TRBV28,.,TRBJ2-3,CASSFSAGASDTQYF,TGTGCCAGCAGTTTTTCAGCGGGGGCCTCAGATACGCAGTATTTT
TRBD2,TRBV10-3,.,TRBJ2-2,CAISGGTSSSGELFF,TGTGCCATCAGTGGCGGGACTAGCTCATCCGGGGAGCTGTTTTTT
TRBD1,TRBV27,.,TRBJ2-7,CASSRTGGVYEQYF,TGTGCCAGCAGTCGGACAGGGGGCGTTTACGAGCAGTACTTC
TRBD2,TRBV19,.,TRBJ2-1,CASSRTSGSNEQFF,TGTGCCAGTAGCAGGACTAGCGGGAGTAATGAGCAGTTCTTC
.,TRBV3-1/TRBV3-2,once,TRBJ2-3,CASSQDRDSLRF,TGTGCCAGCAGCCAAGATAGAGACTCCCTACGTTTT
.,TRBV11-2,.,TRBJ1-2,CASSLDHRRLTYGYTF,TGTGCCAGCAGCTTAGATCACAGACGGTTAACCTATGGCTACACCTTC
TRBD2,TRBV2,.,TRBJ2-7,CASSERVTAGEQYF,TGTGCCAGCAGCGAAAGGGTGACAGCGGGGGAGCAGTACTTC
TRBD1,TRBV10-2,.,TRBJ1-5,CASTQGNQPQHF,TGCGCCAGCACACAGGGGAATCAGCCCCAGCATTTT
.,TRBV4-1,few,TRBJ1-2,CASSQVGTQNYGYTF,TGCGCCAGCAGCCAAGTGGGTACCCAGAACTATGGCTACACCTTC